The 29 T cell receptor beta chains below all came from one sample that was sequenced in a study of CD4 T cells in relation to SARS-CoV-2 and coronaviruses. Here immunoSEQ multiplex PCR was the method, and the copy in TCRdb shows in-frame clones only, minus some. Here the sample spans approximately 50,000 clones, about 91% being singletons. Material: naive CD4+ T cells from PBMCs. Subset noted: naive CD4+ T cells isolated by negative enrichment. Every receptor here comes from an adult with COVID-19.

The chain links TRBV9 to TRBJ2-1; tentative D call: TRBD2 (5 bases). CDR1 SGDLS and CDR2 YYNGEE come from the germline V gene. V lost 0 bases to trimming and J lost 3 bases, with 13 bases between them. The CDR3 covers 16 residues. CDR3 region: CASSVGPGVLYNEQFF. CDR3 nucleotides: TGTGCCAGCAGCGTAGGTCCCGGGGTGCTCTACAATGAGCAGTTCTTC.

The chain has TRBV20-1 and TRBJ2-1, with no clear D. V lost 3 bases, J lost 7 bases, and 16 bases lay in between. This CDR3 comprises 14 residues. Germline lookup yields CDR1 DFQATT and CDR2 SNEGSKA (reference sequence). DNA for the CDR3: TGCAGTGCTAGTTCTCTAACCTTCTGGAATGAGCAGTTCTTC. Its translation is CSASSLTFWNEQFF.

J is TRBJ2-1 and V is TRBV5-1; no definite D call. The CDR3 extends over 15 amino acids. The V end lost 1 base, the J end lost 1 base, and 9 bases lay between the germline ends. The V gene's germline CDR1 is SGHRS and CDR2 YFSETQ. CDR3 DNA: TGCGCCAGCAGCTTGTGGACCGCGTCCTACAATGAGCAGTTCTTC. Amino acids: CASSLWTASYNEQFF.

This clone was detected only a few times. The V call is TRBV4-1, the J call TRBJ1-5; 7 bases map to TRBD1. Germline V gene data show CDR1 as MGHRA and CDR2 as YSYEKL. Trimming at V came to 5 bases and at J to 4 bases, leaving 8 bases not matched to a gene. This CDR3 is built from 15 residues. CDR3 nucleotide sequence: TGCGCCAGCAGCGCCGGGACAGCTCCAAATCAGCCCCAGCATTTT. It is translated as CASSAGTAPNQPQHF.

The V and J genes are TRBV30 and TRBJ2-5; D gene unclear. Trimming cost V 4 bases and J 2 bases, with 11 bases left between them. Germline V gives CDR1 GTSNPN, CDR2 SVGIG (reference sequence). The CDR3 is 13 amino acids. CDR3 loop: CAWKAGTQETQYF. In nucleotides, the CDR3 is TGTGCCTGGAAAGCCGGAACTCAAGAGACCCAGTACTTC.

J is TRBJ2-1 and V is TRBV27; D not certain. The CDR3 has 15 residues. Germline CDR1 reads MNHEY; CDR2 reads SMNVEV (reference sequence). The V and J ends lost 2 bases and 6 bases respectively, with 14 bases between them. The CDR3 is CASSLRWDEPNEQFF. As DNA, the CDR3 is TGTGCCAGCAGTTTAAGGTGGGATGAACCCAATGAGCAGTTCTTC.

This sequence joins TRBV4-3 and TRBJ2-3; 7 nucleotides match TRBD1. The CDR3 totals 19 residues. The V and J ends lost 0 bases and 2 bases, in that order; junction bases with no gene match: 14. Germline CDR1 and CDR2: LGHNA and YSLEER. The CDR3 reads CASSQDGDRASGSTDTQYF. CDR3 DNA sequence: TGCGCCAGCAGCCAAGACGGCGACAGGGCCTCGGGATCCACAGATACGCAGTATTTT.

V gene TRBV30 combines with J gene TRBJ2-1, with 7 positions matching TRBD2. There are 16 residues in the CDR3. The junction had 10 bases not matched to a gene; V was cut back by 1 base and J by 4 bases. Germline CDR1 reads GTSNPN; CDR2 reads SVGIG (reference sequence). The CDR3 here is CAWSGMTSGEYNEQFF. The CDR3 coding sequence is TGTGCCTGGAGTGGAATGACCAGCGGGGAATACAATGAGCAGTTCTTC.

The chain combines TRBV15 with TRBJ1-5, with D perhaps matching TRBD1 (5 bases). Germline loops: CDR1 LNHNV, CDR2 YYDKDF (reference sequence). The V end lost 0 bases, the J end lost 3 bases, and 21 bases lay between the germline ends. The CDR3 is 19 residues long. In DNA form, the CDR3 reads TGTGCCACCAGCAGAGATCTATGGGGCGGCCACAGAGACAATCAGCCCCAGCATTTT. Protein product: CATSRDLWGGHRDNQPQHF.

The chain links TRBV4-3 to TRBJ1-4, with 7 bases identical to TRBD1. The CDR3 sequence is 14 residues long. Germline values: CDR1 LGHNA, CDR2 YSLEER. The V segment lost 6 bases and the J segment 4 bases; nucleotides outside the gene matches: 5. In DNA, the CDR3 is TGCGCCAGCAGGGAAGGGACAGTTAATGAAAAACTGTTTTTT. Translation gives CASREGTVNEKLFF.

This chain joins TRBV28 and TRBJ2-3; perhaps TRBD2 as D (6 bases). Germline-derived CDR1 and CDR2 are MDHEN and SYDVKM. The CDR3 extends over 13 amino acids. As DNA, the CDR3 is TGTGCTACGCGGGGAACTAGCACAGATACGCAGTATTTT. It yields the protein CATRGTSTDTQYF.

This clone occurred a few times. The rearrangement links TRBV28 to TRBJ2-7; D is ambiguous. CDR3 length equals 16 residues. The V end lost 5 bases, the J end lost 4 bases, and 21 bases lay between the germline ends. Germline lookup yields CDR1 MDHEN and CDR2 SYDVKM. DNA for the CDR3: TGTGCCAGCAGTATACCTCCGGGCCAAGGGTATTACGAGCAGTACTTC. Its protein is CASSIPPGQGYYEQYF.

This clone occurred once. V gene TRBV5-1 combines with J gene TRBJ2-5, with 8 bases identical to TRBD2. The CDR3 is 11 residues long. Germline lookup yields CDR1 SGHRS and CDR2 YFSETQ. Trimming removed 4 bases from V and 7 bases from J; junction bases left unmatched: 0. The CDR3 reads CASSREGTQYF. The CDR3 DNA reads TGCGCCAGCAGCCGGGAGGGGACCCAGTACTTC.

V gene TRBV19 combines with J gene TRBJ2-1, with a possible D match to TRBD2 (6 bases). Trimming removed 5 bases from V and 12 bases from J, with 11 bases in between. Germline CDR1 and CDR2: LNHDA and SQIVND (reference sequence). The CDR3 runs to 11 residues. The CDR3 reads CASSWGDVQFF. The CDR3 region has the DNA TGTGCCAGTAGTTGGGGGGATGTGCAGTTCTTC.

V and J are TRBV4-1 and TRBJ2-7; 11 positions agree with TRBD2. The CDR3 loop spans 21 amino acids. V shed 0 bases, J shed 1 base, and the junction held 17 bases outside the gene matches. In germline, CDR1 is MGHRA, CDR2 YSYEKL. The CDR3 coding sequence is TGCGCCAGCAGCCAAGAAAAAATACTAGCGGGAGAGCGTAGGTGGTCCTACGAGCAGTACTTC. As protein: CASSQEKILAGERRWSYEQYF.

This chain connects TRBV11-2 to TRBJ1-1; TRBD1 aligns across 11 bases. Trimming removed 5 bases from V and 4 bases from J; junction bases left unmatched: 6. The CDR3 contains 15 residues. Germline values: CDR1 SGHAT, CDR2 FQNNGV. The CDR3 loop is CASSPGTGGRTEAFF. The CDR3 coding sequence is TGTGCCAGCAGCCCCGGGACAGGGGGACGCACTGAAGCTTTCTTT.

The rearrangement links TRBV14 to TRBJ2-6, with 9 bases that match TRBD1. There are 18 residues in the CDR3. Germline assignment: CDR1 SGHDN and CDR2 FVKESK. J gave up 4 bases and V 6 bases, and 13 bases lay outside the gene matches. CDR3: CASRKDRGRSWGANVLTF. The DNA of the CDR3 is TGTGCCAGCAGGAAGGACAGGGGTCGAAGCTGGGGGGCCAACGTCCTGACTTTC.

This clone was observed a single time. V gene TRBV6-5 combines with J gene TRBJ1-6, with D perhaps matching TRBD1 (5 bases). Per the germline V gene, CDR1 is MNHEY and CDR2 is SVGAGI. V dropped 6 bases and J dropped 7 bases, with 13 bases sitting between them. The CDR3 is 14 residues long. CDR3 residues: CASRDSLSNSPLHF. CDR3 in DNA: TGTGCCAGCAGAGACAGTCTTTCAAATTCACCCCTCCACTTT.

This clone was counted once. This chain links TRBV19 with TRBJ2-2; maybe TRBD1 (6 bases). The CDR3 has 15 residues. Germline values: CDR1 LNHDA, CDR2 SQIVND (reference sequence). V gave up 5 bases and J gave up 1 base, with 11 bases separating them. CDR3 loop: CASSPKQGNTGELFF. CDR3 nucleotides: TGTGCCAGTAGTCCAAAACAGGGGAACACCGGGGAGCTGTTTTTT.

The rearrangement uses TRBV28 and TRBJ2-3; D may be TRBD2 (5 bases). V shed 6 bases and J shed 2 bases, with 21 bases lying between them. This CDR3 is 17 amino acids long. Germline assignment: CDR1 MDHEN and CDR2 SYDVKM. The DNA of the CDR3 is TGTGCCAGCAGCCACTACAGCGGCGCTCCACTCACAGATACGCAGTATTTT. Translated, it gives CASSHYSGAPLTDTQYF.

The rearrangement joins TRBV7-2 to TRBJ2-5; D unclear. V lost 2 bases and J lost 1, with 14 bases in between. Germline CDR1 and CDR2: SGHTA and FQGNSA. This CDR3 spans 16 amino acids. CDR3 sequence reads: CASSLWSADIQETQYF. CDR3 nucleotides: TGTGCCAGCAGCTTATGGTCGGCAGATATCCAAGAGACCCAGTACTTC.

Note on this clone: The same CDR3 is also encoded by other DNA sequences in this sample. The V and J genes are TRBV7-3 and TRBJ2-1, with TRBD1 matching 10 bases. Losses at the gene ends were 4 bases for V and 1 base for J; bases not matched to a gene: 1. Germline V gene lookup returns CDR1 SGHTA and CDR2 FQGTGA. This CDR3 contains 15 residues. The CDR3 region has the DNA TGTGCCAGCAGCTCGGACAGGGGGTCCTACAATGAGCAGTTCTTC. It yields the protein CASSSDRGSYNEQFF.

The chain links TRBV11-2 to TRBJ2-3; D possibly corresponds to TRBD2 (5 bases). The V gene lost 1 base and the J gene lost 1 base, with 12 bases spanning the gap. The CDR3 sequence is 16 residues long. Germline V lookup: CDR1 SGHAT, CDR2 FQNNGV. CDR3 bases: TGTGCCAGCAGCTTAGGTGGAATCGGGGGCACAGATACGCAGTATTTT. This gives the protein CASSLGGIGGTDTQYF.

The chain joins TRBV30 to TRBJ2-3; D is possibly TRBD2 (5 bases). This CDR3 contains 13 residues. Germline CDR1 reads GTSNPN; CDR2 reads SVGIG (reference sequence). Trimming cost V 1 base and J 5 bases, with 10 bases left between them. This CDR3 is CAWSGGLRDTQYF. The DNA of the CDR3 is TGTGCCTGGAGTGGCGGGTTGAGAGATACGCAGTATTTT. Looking up the rest from reference TRBV30 and TRBJ2-3 gives the full variable domain: SQTIHQWPATLVQPVGSPLSLECTVEGTSNPNLYWYRQAAGRGLQLLFYSVGIGQISSEVPQNLSASRPQDRQFILSSKKLLLSDSGFYLCAWSGGLRDTQYFGPGTRLTVL.

This clone was detected only a few times. The rearrangement uses TRBV3-1 (or the pseudogene TRBV3-2) and TRBJ2-7, with D maybe TRBD2 (5 bases). V dropped 4 bases and J dropped 1 base, with 11 bases sitting between them. Germline-derived CDR1 and CDR2 are LGHDT and YNNKEL (reference sequence). This CDR3 contains 14 residues. CDR3 amino acids: CASSPQWESYEQYF. CDR3 nucleotide sequence: TGTGCCAGCAGCCCGCAGTGGGAGTCCTACGAGCAGTACTTC.

The rearrangement uses TRBV3-1 (or the pseudogene TRBV3-2) and TRBJ2-6; 7 bases fit TRBD1. The CDR3 has 14 residues. Germline CDR1 LGHDT, CDR2 YNNKEL (reference sequence). V lost 1 base and J lost 12; bases outside the gene matches: 6. In DNA form, the CDR3 reads TGTGCCAGCAGCCAAGTTAGAACAGGGGTCGTCCTGACTTTC. Translating gives CASSQVRTGVVLTF.

The CDR3: CSARPIHEQYF. The CDR3 coding sequence is TGCAGTGCTCGCCCGATCCACGAGCAGTACTTC. The chain has TRBV20-1 and TRBJ2-7; no reliable D call. Germline CDR1 DFQATT, CDR2 SNEGSKA (reference sequence). V shed 5 bases and J shed 5 bases, with 10 bases lying between them. The CDR3 totals 11 residues.

The chain couples TRBV18 to TRBJ2-7, with a possible D match to TRBD1 (5 bases). The CDR3 has 13 amino acids. Per germline, CDR1 KGHSH and CDR2 LQKENI. V gave up 2 bases and J gave up 12 bases, with 17 bases separating them. The CDR3 DNA reads TGTGCCAGCTCACCATTGAGAGGAAGACAGAGGTACTTC. Translating it yields CASSPLRGRQRYF. Full variable domain (rest looked up from reference TRBV18 and TRBJ2-7): NAGVMQNPRHLVRRRGQEARLRCSPMKGHSHVYWYRQLPEEGLKFMVYLQKENIIDESGMPKERFSAEFPKEGPSILRIQQVVRGDSAAYFCASSPLRGRQRYFGPGTRLTVT.

The table lists this clone with a count of one. The chain carries TRBV18 and TRBJ2-1; D is uncertain. Germline V CDR1 and CDR2: KGHSH, LQKENI. CDR3 length equals 13 residues. V lost 3 bases and J 7 bases, leaving 10 bases between the germline ends. CDR3 amino acids: CASSPRSENEQFF. The DNA for the CDR3 is TGTGCCAGCTCACCGCGGAGCGAAAATGAGCAGTTCTTC.